This TCR beta chain was identified in a study of Tregs in tolerant kidney transplant recipients. The study's findings and limits: Few patients were studied, so findings need validation in larger groups. This study did not directly address biological reproducibility.

As to this clone: Its antigen is unidentified.

Clones were sequenced by immunoSEQ multiplex PCR, and TCRdb holds only the in-frame ones, with some missing. The table records more than 1,400 clones, more than 75% of them present only once. There are 14 residues in the CDR3. J lost 5 bases, V lost 5 bases, and 8 bases had no gene match. CDR1 SSHAT and CDR2 FNYEAQ come from the germline V gene (reference sequence). This receptor was taken from a human donor in good health. The rearrangement links TRBV7-7 to TRBJ2-5; 7 bases fit TRBD1. The sample taken for sequencing was CD4+ T cells from blood cultured with allogeneic cells. In DNA form, the CDR3 reads TGTGCCAGCAGCCCAGGGCAGGGGGTGGAGACCCAGTACTTC. Translation gives CASSPGQGVETQYF.